Listed below are T cell receptor beta chains from one sample, sequenced in a study of tumor-infiltrating lymphocytes in localized non-small cell lung cancer. The table came from immunoSEQ multiplex PCR; TCRdb's copy has only in-frame clones and leaves some out. The sample has around 12,000 clones, approximately 85% seen once. Sequencing was performed on uninvolved lung tissue not adjacent to the tumor. All receptors derive from a human donor with non-small cell lung cancer. CDR3s include the opening cysteine and the closing phenylalanine or tryptophan. A D gene is named only where the DNA matches it firmly. Clone size is stated in some rows and not others, as once, few, many or a class when expanded.

d_call j_call clone_size cdr3_length v_call cdr3_aa cdr3_nt
- TRBJ1-4 - 15 TRBV4-1 CASSQVLVSNEKLFF TGCGCCAGCAGCCAAGTATTAGTGAGCAATGAAAAACTGTTTTTT
- TRBJ2-2 - 14 TRBV10-3 CAISGYLASGELFF TGTGCCATCAGTGGTTATTTAGCGTCCGGGGAGCTGTTTTTT
TRBD1 TRBJ2-7 - 15 TRBV5-1 CASSWDRGGSYEQYF TGCGCCAGCAGCTGGGACAGGGGAGGGTCCTACGAGCAGTACTTC
- TRBJ2-7 once 14 TRBV5-6 CASSFSGALYEQYF TGTGCCAGCAGCTTTTCGGGAGCTCTGTACGAGCAGTACTTC
- TRBJ1-1 - 14 TRBV4-1 CASSQDRDLSEAFF TGCGCCAGCAGCCAAGACAGGGACTTGTCTGAAGCTTTCTTT
TRBD1 TRBJ2-7 - 15 TRBV5-1 CASSLTGAGYYEQYF TGCGCCAGCAGCTTAACAGGGGCCGGGTATTACGAGCAGTACTTC
- TRBJ2-7 - 14 TRBV7-6 CASSSWGRDSEQYF TGTGCCAGCAGCTCCTGGGGGCGGGATAGTGAGCAGTACTTC
- TRBJ2-2 - 14 TRBV10-3 CATQAQGKTGELFF TGTGCCACACAGGCCCAGGGGAAAACCGGGGAGCTGTTTTTT
TRBD2 TRBJ2-1 - 15 TRBV6-4 CASSGGTSGPDEQFF TGTGCCAGCAGCGGAGGGACTAGCGGGCCTGATGAGCAGTTCTTC
TRBD1 TRBJ2-1 - 17 TRBV28 CASFSNTGTGNYNEQFF TGTGCCAGCTTCTCTAACACCGGGACAGGGAACTACAATGAGCAGTTCTTC
- TRBJ2-3 - 16 TRBV18 CASSPIGRERTDTQYF TGTGCCAGCTCACCGATAGGGCGGGAACGCACAGATACGCAGTATTTT
- TRBJ2-1 - 18 TRBV28 CASSLYPPGYSPYNEQFF TGTGCCAGCAGTTTATACCCCCCTGGGTATTCCCCCTACAATGAGCAGTTCTTC
- TRBJ1-3 - 12 TRBV5-6 CASSSYGNTIYF TGTGCCAGCAGCTCCTATGGAAACACCATATATTTT
- TRBJ2-4 - 11 TRBV25-1 CASSGGQIQYF TGTGCCAGCAGTGGGGGACAAATTCAGTACTTC
- TRBJ1-2 few 15 TRBV6-4 CASSDSHLGGDGYTF TGTGCCAGCAGTGACTCCCATCTCGGGGGGGATGGCTACACCTTC
- TRBJ1-5 - 14 TRBV6-6 CASSRDTVNQPQHF TGTGCCAGCAGTAGAGACACCGTCAATCAGCCCCAGCATTTT
TRBD2 TRBJ2-7 - 14 TRBV25-1 CASSDFSGSDEQYF TGTGCCAGCAGTGATTTTAGCGGGAGTGACGAGCAGTACTTC